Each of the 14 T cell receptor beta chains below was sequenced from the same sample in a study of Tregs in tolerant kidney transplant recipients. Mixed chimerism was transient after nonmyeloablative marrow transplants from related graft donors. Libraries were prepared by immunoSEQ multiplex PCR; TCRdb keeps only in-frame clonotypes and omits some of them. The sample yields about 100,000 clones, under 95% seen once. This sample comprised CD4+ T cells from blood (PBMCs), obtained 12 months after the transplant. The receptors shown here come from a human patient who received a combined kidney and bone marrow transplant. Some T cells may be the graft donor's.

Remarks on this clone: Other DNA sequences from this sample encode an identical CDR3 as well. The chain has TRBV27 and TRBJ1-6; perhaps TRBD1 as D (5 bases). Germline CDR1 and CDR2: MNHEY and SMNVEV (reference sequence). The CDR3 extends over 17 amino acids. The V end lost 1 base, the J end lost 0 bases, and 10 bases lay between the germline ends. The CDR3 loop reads CASSLYRQSSYNSPLHF. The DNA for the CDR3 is TGTGCCAGCAGTTTATATAGACAGAGCTCCTATAATTCACCCCTCCACTTT.

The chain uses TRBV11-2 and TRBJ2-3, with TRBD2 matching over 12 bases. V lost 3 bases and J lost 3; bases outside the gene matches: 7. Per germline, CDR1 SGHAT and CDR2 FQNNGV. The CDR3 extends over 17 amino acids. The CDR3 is CASSFLAGGPGTDTQYF. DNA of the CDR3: TGTGCCAGCAGCTTTCTAGCGGGAGGGCCGGGGACAGATACGCAGTATTTT.

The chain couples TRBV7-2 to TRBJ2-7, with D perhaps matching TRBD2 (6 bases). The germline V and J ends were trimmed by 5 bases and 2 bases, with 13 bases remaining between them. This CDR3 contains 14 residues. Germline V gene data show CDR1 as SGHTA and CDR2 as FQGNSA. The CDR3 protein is CASSRREEAYEQYF. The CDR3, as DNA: TGTGCCAGCAGCAGAAGGGAGGAGGCCTACGAGCAGTACTTC.

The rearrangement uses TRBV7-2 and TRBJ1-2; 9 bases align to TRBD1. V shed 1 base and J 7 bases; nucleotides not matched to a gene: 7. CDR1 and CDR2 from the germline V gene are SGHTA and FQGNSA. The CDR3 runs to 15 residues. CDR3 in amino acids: CASSLGGTGRLGYTF. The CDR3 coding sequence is TGTGCCAGCAGCTTAGGTGGGACAGGGAGGCTTGGCTACACCTTC.

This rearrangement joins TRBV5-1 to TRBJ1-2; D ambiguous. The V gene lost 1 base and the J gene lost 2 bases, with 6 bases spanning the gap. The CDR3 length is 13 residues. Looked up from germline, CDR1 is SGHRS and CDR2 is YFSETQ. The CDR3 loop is CASSLSQNYGYTF. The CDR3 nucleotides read TGCGCCAGCAGCTTGTCACAGAACTATGGCTACACCTTC.

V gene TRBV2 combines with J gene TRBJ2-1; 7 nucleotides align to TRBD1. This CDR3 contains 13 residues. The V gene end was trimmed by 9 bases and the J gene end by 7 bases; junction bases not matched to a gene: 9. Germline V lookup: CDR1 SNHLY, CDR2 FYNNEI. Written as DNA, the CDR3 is TGTGCCAGACAGGGGCCGGTCGAGAATGAGCAGTTCTTC. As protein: CARQGPVENEQFF.

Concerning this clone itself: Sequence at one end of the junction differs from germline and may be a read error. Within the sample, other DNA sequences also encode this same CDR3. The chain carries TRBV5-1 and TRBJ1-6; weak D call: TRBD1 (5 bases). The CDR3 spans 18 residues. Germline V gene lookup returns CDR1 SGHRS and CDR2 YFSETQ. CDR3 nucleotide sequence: TGCGCCAGCAGCTTGGTAGTTCAGGGAAGCTCCTATAATTCCCCCCTCCACTTT. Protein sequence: CASSLVVQGSSYNSPLHF.

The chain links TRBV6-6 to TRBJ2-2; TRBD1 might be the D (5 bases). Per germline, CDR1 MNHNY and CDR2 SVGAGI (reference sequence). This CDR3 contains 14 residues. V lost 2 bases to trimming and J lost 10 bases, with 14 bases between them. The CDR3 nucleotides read TGTGCCAGCAGTTACAAAACAGGAGTAGCGGAGCTGTTTTTT. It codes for CASSYKTGVAELFF.

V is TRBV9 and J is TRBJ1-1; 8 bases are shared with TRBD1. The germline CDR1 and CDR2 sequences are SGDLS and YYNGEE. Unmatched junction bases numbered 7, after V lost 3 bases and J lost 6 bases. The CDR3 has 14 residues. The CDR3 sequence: CASSGTGLPSEAFF. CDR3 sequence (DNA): TGTGCCAGCAGCGGGACAGGGCTACCCTCTGAAGCTTTCTTT.

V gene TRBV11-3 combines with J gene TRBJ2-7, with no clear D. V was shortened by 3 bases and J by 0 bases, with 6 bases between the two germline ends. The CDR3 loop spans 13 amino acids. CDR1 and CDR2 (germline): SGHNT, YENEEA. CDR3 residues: CASSLRSSYEQYF. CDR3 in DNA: TGTGCCAGCAGCTTGCGATCCTCCTACGAGCAGTACTTC.

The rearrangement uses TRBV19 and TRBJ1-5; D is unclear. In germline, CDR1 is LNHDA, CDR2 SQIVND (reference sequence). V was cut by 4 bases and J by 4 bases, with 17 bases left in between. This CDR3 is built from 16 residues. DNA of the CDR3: TGTGCCAGTAGTACCCCCCCGAGGAGGCGTAATCAGCCCCAGCATTTT. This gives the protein CASSTPPRRRNQPQHF.

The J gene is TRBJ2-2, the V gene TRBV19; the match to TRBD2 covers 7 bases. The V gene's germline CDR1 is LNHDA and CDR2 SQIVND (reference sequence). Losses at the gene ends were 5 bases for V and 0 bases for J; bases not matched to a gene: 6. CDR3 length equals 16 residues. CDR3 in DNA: TGTGCCAGTAGTGTTCTGGGACTATCGAACACCGGGGAGCTGTTTTTT. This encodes CASSVLGLSNTGELFF.

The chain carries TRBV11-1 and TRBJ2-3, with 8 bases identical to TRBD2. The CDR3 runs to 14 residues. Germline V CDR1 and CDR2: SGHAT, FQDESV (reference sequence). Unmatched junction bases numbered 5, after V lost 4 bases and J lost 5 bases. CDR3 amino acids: CASSSTTSEDTQYF. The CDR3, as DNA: TGTGCCAGCAGCTCCACGACTAGCGAAGATACGCAGTATTTT.

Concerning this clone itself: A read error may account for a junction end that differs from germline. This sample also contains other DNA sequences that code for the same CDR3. This chain's CDR3 is CAERTGDNSPLHF. The CDR3 coding sequence is TGTGCCGAAAGGACAGGGGATAATTCCCCCCTCCACTTT. J is TRBJ1-6 and V is TRBV30, with 9 bases matching TRBD1. Germline V lookup: CDR1 GTSNPN, CDR2 SVGIG (reference sequence). This CDR3 spans 13 amino acids.